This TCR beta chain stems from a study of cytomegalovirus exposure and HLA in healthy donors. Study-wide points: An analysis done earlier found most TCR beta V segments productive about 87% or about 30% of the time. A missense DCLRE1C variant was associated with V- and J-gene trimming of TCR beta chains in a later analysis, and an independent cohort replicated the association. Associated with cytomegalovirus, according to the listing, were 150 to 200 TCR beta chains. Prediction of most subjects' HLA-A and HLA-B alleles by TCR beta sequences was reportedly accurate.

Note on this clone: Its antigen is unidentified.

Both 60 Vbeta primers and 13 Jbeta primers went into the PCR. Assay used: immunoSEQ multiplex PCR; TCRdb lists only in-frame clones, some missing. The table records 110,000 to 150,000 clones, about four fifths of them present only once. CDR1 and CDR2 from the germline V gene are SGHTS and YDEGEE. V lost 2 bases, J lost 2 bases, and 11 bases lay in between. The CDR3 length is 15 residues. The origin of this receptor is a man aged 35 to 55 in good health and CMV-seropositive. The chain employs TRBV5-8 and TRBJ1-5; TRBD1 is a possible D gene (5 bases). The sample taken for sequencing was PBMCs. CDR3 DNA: TGTGCCAGCAGCTTAAGGGGTGCGGGCAATCAGCCCCAGCATTTT. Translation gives CASSLRGAGNQPQHF. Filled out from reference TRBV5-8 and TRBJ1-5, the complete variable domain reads EAGVTQSPTHLIKTRGQQATLRCSPISGHTSVYWYQQALGLGLQFLLWYDEGEERNRGNFPPRFSGRQFPNYSSELNVNALELEDSALYLCASSLRGAGNQPQHFGDGTRLSIL.